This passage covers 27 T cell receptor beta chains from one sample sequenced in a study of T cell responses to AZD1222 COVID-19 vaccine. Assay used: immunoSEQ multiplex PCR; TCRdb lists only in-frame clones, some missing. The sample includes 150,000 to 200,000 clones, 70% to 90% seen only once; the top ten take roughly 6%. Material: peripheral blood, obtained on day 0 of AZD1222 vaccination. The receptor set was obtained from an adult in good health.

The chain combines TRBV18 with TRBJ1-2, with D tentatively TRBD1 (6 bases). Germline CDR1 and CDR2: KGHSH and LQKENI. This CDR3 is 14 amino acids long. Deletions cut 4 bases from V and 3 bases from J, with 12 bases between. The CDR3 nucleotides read TGTGCCAGCTCACTACAGGGAACGGACTATGGCTACACCTTC. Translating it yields CASSLQGTDYGYTF.

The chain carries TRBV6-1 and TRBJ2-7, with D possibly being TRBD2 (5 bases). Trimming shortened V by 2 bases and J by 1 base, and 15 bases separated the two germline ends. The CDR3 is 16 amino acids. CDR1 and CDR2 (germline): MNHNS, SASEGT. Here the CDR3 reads CASSELIGVRSYEQYF. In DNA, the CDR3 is TGTGCCAGCAGTGAACTGATCGGGGTGAGGTCCTACGAGCAGTACTTC.

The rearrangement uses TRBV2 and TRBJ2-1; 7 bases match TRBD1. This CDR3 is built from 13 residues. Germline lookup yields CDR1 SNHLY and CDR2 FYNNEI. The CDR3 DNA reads TGTGCGACGAAGACAGGGACCTACAATGAGCAGTTCTTC. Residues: CATKTGTYNEQFF.

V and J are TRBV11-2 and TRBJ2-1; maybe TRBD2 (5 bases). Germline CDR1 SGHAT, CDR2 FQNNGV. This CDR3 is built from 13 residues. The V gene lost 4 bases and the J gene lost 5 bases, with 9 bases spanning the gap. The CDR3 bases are TGTGCCAGCAGCTGGGGAGCGAACAATGAGCAGTTCTTC. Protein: CASSWGANNEQFF.

The CDR3 sequence: CASSLRGASSGNTIYF. The CDR3 DNA is TGTGCCAGCAGCTTAAGAGGGGCAAGCTCTGGAAACACCATATATTTT. This chain uses TRBV13 with TRBJ1-3, with D maybe TRBD1 (5 bases). CDR3 length equals 16 residues. V gave up 2 bases and J gave up 0 bases, with 11 bases separating them. Germline assignment: CDR1 PRHDT and CDR2 FYEKMQ (reference sequence). The variable domain in full, completed from reference TRBV13 and TRBJ1-3, reads AAGVIQSPRHLIKEKRETATLKCYPIPRHDTVYWYQQGPGQDPQFLISFYEKMQSDKGSIPDRFSAQQFSDYHSELNMSSLELGDSALYFCASSLRGASSGNTIYFGEGSWLTVV.

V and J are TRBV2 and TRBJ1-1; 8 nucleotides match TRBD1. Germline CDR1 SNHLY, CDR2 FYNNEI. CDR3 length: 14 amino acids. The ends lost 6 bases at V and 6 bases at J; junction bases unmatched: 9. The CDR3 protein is CASRIEGQGSEAFF. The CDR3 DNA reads TGTGCCAGCAGAATTGAAGGACAGGGTTCTGAAGCTTTCTTT. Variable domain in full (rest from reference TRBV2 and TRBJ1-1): EPEVTQTPSHQVTQMGQEVILRCVPISNHLYFYWYRQILGQKVEFLVSFYNNEISEKSEIFDDQFSVERPDGSNFTLKIRSTKLEDSAMYFCASRIEGQGSEAFFGQGTRLTVV.

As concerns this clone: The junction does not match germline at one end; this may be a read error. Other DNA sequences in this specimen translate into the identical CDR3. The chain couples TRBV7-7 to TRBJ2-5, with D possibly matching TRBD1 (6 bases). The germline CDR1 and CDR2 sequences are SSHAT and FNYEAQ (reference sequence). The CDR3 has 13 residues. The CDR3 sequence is CASSLQGRETQYF. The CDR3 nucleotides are TGTGCTAGCAGTCTACAGGGACGGGAGACCCAGTACTTC.

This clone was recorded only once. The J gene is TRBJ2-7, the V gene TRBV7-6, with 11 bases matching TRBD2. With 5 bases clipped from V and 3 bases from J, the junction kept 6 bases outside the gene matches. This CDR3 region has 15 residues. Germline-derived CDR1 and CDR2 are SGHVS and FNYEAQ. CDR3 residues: CASSQGLAEIYEQYF. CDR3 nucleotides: TGTGCCAGCAGCCAGGGACTAGCGGAGATCTACGAGCAGTACTTC.

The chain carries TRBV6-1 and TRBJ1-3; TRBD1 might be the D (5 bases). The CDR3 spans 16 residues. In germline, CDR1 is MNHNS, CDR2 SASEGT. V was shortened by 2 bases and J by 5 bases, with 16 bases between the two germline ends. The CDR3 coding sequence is TGTGCCAGCAGTGAAAATGACAGCCATCTAAGAAACACCATATATTTT. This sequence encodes CASSENDSHLRNTIYF.

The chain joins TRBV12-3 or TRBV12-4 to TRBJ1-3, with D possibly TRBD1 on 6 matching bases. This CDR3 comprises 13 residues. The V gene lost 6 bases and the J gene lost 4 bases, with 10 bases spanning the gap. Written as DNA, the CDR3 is TGTGCCAGCAGCGGACAGATAGGAAACACCATATATTTT. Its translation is CASSGQIGNTIYF.

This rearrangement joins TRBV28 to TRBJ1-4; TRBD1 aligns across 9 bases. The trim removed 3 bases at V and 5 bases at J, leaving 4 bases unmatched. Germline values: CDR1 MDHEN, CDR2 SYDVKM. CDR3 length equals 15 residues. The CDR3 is CASSFLGTGNEKLFF. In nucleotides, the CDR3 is TGTGCCAGCAGTTTCCTGGGGACAGGGAATGAAAAACTGTTTTTT.

The DNA of the CDR3 is TGTGCCAGCAGCTTAGACCGGAGTTTAGGACCCCTCCACTTT. Its translation: CASSLDRSLGPLHF. The chain links TRBV7-2 to TRBJ1-6; D is unclear. This CDR3 region has 14 residues. Trimming stripped 1 base from V and 12 bases from J, with 13 bases between. Per the germline V gene, CDR1 is SGHTA and CDR2 is FQGNSA.

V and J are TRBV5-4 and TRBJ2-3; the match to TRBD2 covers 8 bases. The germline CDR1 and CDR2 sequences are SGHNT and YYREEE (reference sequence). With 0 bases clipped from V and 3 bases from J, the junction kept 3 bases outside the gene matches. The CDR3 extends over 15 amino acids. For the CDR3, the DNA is TGTGCCAGCAGCTTGGGGCTAGCGGGTACAGATACGCAGTATTTT. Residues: CASSLGLAGTDTQYF. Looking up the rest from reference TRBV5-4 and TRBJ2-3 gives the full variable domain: ETGVTQSPTHLIKTRGQQVTLRCSSQSGHNTVSWYQQALGQGPQFIFQYYREEENGRGNFPPRFSGLQFPNYSSELNVNALELDDSALYLCASSLGLAGTDTQYFGPGTRLTVL.

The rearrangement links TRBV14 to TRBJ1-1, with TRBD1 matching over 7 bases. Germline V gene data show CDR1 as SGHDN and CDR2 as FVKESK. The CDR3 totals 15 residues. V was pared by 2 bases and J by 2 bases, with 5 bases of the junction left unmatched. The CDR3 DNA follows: TGTGCCAGCAGCCAATCATGGACAGGTAACACTGAAGCTTTCTTT. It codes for CASSQSWTGNTEAFF.

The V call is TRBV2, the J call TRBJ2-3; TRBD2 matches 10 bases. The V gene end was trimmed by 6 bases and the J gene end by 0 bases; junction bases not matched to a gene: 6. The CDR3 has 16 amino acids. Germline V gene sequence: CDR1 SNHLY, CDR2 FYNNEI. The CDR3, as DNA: TGTGCCAGCAGCCCTACTAGCGGGACTAGCACAGATACGCAGTATTTT. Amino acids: CASSPTSGTSTDTQYF. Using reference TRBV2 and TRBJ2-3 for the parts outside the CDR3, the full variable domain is EPEVTQTPSHQVTQMGQEVILRCVPISNHLYFYWYRQILGQKVEFLVSFYNNEISEKSEIFDDQFSVERPDGSNFTLKIRSTKLEDSAMYFCASSPTSGTSTDTQYFGPGTRLTVL.

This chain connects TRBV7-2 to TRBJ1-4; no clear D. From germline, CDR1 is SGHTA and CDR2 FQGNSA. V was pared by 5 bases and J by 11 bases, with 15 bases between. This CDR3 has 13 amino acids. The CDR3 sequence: CASSPTRTQKLFF. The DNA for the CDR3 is TGTGCCAGCAGCCCTACCCGGACGCAGAAACTGTTTTTT.

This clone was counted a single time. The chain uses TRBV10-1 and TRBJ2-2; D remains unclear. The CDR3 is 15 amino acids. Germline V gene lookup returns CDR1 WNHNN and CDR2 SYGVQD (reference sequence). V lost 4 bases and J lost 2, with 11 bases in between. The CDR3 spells CASSGTATNTGELFF. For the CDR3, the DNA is TGCGCCAGCAGTGGGACCGCTACAAACACCGGGGAGCTGTTTTTT.

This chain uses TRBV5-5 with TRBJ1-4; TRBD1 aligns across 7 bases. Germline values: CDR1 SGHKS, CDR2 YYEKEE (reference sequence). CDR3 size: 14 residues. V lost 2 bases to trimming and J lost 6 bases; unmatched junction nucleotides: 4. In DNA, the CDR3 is TGTGCCAGCAGCTTTGGCGGGACAGATGAAAAACTGTTTTTT. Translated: CASSFGGTDEKLFF.

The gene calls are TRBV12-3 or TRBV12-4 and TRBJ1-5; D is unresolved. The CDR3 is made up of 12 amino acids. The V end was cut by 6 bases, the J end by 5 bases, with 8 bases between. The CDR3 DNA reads TGTGCCAGCAGATACGGGGATCAGCCCCAGCATTTT. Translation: CASRYGDQPQHF.

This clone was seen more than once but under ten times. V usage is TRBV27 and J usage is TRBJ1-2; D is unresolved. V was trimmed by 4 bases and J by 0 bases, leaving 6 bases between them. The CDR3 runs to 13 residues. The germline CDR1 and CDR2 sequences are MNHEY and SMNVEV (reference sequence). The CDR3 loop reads CASSSGPNYGYTF. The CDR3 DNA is TGTGCCAGCAGTTCGGGCCCTAACTATGGCTACACCTTC.

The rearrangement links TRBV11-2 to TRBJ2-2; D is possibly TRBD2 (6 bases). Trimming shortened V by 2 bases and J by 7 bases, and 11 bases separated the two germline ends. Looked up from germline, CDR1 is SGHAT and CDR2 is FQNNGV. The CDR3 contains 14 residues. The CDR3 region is CASSLTGGGGELFF. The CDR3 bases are TGTGCCAGCAGCTTAACCGGGGGTGGCGGGGAGCTGTTTTTT.

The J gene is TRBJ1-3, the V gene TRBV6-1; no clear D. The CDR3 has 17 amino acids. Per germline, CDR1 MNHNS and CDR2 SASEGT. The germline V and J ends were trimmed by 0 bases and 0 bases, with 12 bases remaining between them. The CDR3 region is CASSEALGGPSGNTIYF. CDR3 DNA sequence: TGTGCCAGCAGTGAAGCGCTTGGCGGGCCCTCTGGAAACACCATATATTTT.

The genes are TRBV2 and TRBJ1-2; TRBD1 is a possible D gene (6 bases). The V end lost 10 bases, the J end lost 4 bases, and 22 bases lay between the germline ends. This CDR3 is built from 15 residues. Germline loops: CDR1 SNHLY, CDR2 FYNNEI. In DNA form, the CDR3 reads TGTGCCACCCTGGCCCCAGGGGCCGTCGGCTATGGCTACACCTTC. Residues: CATLAPGAVGYGYTF.

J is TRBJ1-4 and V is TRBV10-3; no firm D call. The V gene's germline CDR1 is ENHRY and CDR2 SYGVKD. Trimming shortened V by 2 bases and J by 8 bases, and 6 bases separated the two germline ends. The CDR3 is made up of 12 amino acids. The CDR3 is CAISEMGEKLFF. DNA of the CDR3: TGTGCCATCAGTGAGATGGGGGAAAAACTGTTTTTT.

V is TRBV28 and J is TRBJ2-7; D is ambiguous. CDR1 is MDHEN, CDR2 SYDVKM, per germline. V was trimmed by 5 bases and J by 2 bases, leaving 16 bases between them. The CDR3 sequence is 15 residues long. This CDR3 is CASSASPSSPYEQYF. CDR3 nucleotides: TGTGCCAGCAGTGCCAGCCCGAGTAGCCCCTACGAGCAGTACTTC. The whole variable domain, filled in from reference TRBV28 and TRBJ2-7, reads DVKVTQSSRYLVKRTGEKVFLECVQDMDHENMFWYRQDPGLGLRLIYFSYDVKMKEKGDIPEGYSVSREKKERFSLILESASTNQTSMYLCASSASPSSPYEQYFGPGTRLTVT.

The CDR3 loop is CASSDPRQGFADTQYF. CDR3 in DNA: TGTGCCAGCAGTGACCCCAGACAGGGGTTCGCAGATACGCAGTATTTT. The chain couples TRBV2 to TRBJ2-3; 8 positions agree with TRBD1. The CDR3 loop spans 16 amino acids. Per germline, CDR1 SNHLY and CDR2 FYNNEI. The V and J ends lost 3 bases and 4 bases, in that order; junction bases with no gene match: 9.

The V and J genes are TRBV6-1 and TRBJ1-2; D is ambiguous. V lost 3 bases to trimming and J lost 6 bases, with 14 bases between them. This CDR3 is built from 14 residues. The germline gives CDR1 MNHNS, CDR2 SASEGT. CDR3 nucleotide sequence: TGTGCCAGCAGTGAGGTAACAGAGAGCCATGGCTACACCTTC. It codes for CASSEVTESHGYTF.